The sequence of this T cell receptor beta chain was determined in a study of shared clonotypes between healthy human individuals. A remark on this clone: Its antigen remains unknown.

CD8 cells classed as naive were CD45RO-negative and positively selected for CCR7, excluding terminally differentiated effector memory CD45RA+ cells. The study, taken as a whole, reports: Enrolling few donors narrowed the genetic and exposure-history diversity that was represented. Shared clonotypes across all four donors exceeded non-shared ones in generation probability.

Original processing notes: Without quality scores, immunoSEQ junctional reads could not be filtered like full-length reads. Measured with immunoSEQ multiplex PCR; TCRdb has only the in-frame clones, and not every one. V and J calls plus clone size are reproduced from that table; the DNA served to infer D and trimming. The data show around 2,000,000 clones, about 92% seen once. This clonotype originated in a young man in good health. Some clones in this sample may be carry-over from other donors' samples. The source material was naive CD8+ T cells from PBMCs.

The CDR3 DNA reads TGTGCCAGCAGCTTAGTACCTACTGAGAACACCGGGGAGCTGTTTTTT. It translates to CASSLVPTENTGELFF. The chain is built from TRBV7-9 and TRBJ2-2; D is unclear. Germline-derived CDR1 and CDR2 are SEHNR and FQNEAQ (reference sequence). With 1 base removed from V and 1 base from J, the gap between germline ends came to 10 bases. The CDR3 has 16 residues.